This TCR beta chain was recovered during a study of blood T cell repertoires in COVID-19. The CDR3 runs to 15 residues. Trimming pared 5 bases from V and 1 base from J, leaving 11 bases between. CDR1 and CDR2 (germline): SGHTA, FQGNSA. This clone has only a few counts. Clones were sequenced by immunoSEQ multiplex PCR, and TCRdb holds only the in-frame ones, with some missing. The sample contains under 100,000 clones, over 70% of which appear only once. This chain uses TRBV7-2 with TRBJ2-2, with D possibly matching TRBD1 (5 bases). The sample comprised peripheral blood. The receptor's source is a woman aged 55 to 70 with acute or convalescent COVID-19. CDR3: CASSTQGQNTGELFF. The CDR3 DNA reads TGTGCCAGCAGCACGCAGGGCCAGAACACCGGGGAGCTGTTTTTT.